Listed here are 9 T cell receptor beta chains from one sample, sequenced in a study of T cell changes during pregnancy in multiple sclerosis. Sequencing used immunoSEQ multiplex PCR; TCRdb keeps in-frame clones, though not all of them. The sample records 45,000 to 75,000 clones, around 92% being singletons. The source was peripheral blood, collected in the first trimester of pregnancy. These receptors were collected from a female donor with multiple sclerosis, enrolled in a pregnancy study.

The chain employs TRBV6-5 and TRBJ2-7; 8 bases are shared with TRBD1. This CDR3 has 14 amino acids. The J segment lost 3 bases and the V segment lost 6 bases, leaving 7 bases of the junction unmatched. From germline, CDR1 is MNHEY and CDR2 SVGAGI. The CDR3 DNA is TGTGCCAGCAGCTCGGGACAGGTCTTCTACGAGCAGTACTTC. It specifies CASSSGQVFYEQYF.

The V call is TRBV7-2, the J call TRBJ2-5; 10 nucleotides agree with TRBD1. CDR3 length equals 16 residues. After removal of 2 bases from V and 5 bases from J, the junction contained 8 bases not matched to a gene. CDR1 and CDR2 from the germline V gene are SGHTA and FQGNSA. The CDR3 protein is CASSLFATGGGETQYF. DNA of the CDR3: TGTGCCAGCAGCTTATTCGCGACAGGGGGCGGGGAGACCCAGTACTTC.

In DNA, the CDR3 is TGTGCCAGCAGTCAATCTAGTAGCGGGGTACCAGATACGCAGTATTTT. As protein: CASSQSSSGVPDTQYF. The J gene is TRBJ2-3, the V gene TRBV6-4; 8 bases fit TRBD2. The length of the CDR3 is 16 residues. Germline V gene data show CDR1 as MRHNA and CDR2 as SNTAGT. V lost 5 bases to trimming and J lost 4 bases; unmatched junction nucleotides: 11.

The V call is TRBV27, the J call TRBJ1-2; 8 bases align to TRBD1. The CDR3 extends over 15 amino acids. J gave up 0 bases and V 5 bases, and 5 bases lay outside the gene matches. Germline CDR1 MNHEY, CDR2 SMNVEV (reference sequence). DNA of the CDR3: TGTGCCAGCAGTCCCGGGACAGGAGCTAACTATGGCTACACCTTC. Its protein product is CASSPGTGANYGYTF.

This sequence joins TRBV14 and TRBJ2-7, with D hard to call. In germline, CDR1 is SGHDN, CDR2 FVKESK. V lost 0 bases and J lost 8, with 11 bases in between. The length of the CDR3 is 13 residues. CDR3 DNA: TGTGCCAGCAGCCAAGAGTCCCCCATCAAGCAGTACTTC. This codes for CASSQESPIKQYF.

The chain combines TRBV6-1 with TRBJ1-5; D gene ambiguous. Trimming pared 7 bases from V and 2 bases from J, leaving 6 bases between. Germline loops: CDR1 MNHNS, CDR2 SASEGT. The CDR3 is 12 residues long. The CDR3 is CASKSGNQPQHF. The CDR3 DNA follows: TGTGCCAGCAAGTCAGGCAATCAGCCCCAGCATTTT.

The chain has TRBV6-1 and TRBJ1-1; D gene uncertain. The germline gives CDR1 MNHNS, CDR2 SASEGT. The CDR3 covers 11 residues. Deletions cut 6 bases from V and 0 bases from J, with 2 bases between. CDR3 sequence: CASSVNTEAFF. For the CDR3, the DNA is TGTGCCAGCAGCGTGAACACTGAAGCTTTCTTT.

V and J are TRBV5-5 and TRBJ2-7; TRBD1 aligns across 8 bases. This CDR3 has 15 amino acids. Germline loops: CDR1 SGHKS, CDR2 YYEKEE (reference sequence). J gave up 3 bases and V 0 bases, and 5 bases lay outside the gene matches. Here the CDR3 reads CASSLGQGSLYEQYF. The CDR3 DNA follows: TGTGCCAGCAGCTTGGGACAGGGGTCCCTCTACGAGCAGTACTTC.

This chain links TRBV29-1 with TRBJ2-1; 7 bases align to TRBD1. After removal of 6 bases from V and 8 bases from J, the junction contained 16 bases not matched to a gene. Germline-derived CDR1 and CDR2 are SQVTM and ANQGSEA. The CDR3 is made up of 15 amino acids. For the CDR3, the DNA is TGCAGCGTGGAGTCTTCCCGGACAGGCTTTTATGAGCAGTTCTTC. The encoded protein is CSVESSRTGFYEQFF.